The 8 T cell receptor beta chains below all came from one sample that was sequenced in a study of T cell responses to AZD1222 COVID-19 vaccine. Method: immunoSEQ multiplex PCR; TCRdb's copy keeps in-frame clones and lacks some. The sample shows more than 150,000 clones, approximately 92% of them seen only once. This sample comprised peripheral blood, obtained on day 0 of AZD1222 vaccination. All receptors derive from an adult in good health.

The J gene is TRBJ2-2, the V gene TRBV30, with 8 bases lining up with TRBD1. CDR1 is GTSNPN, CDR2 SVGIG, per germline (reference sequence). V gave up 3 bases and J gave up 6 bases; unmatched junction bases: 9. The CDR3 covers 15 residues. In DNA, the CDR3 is TGTGCCTGGAGAAGGGCAGGGGGCATGGCCGGGGAGCTGTTTTTT. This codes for CAWRRAGGMAGELFF.

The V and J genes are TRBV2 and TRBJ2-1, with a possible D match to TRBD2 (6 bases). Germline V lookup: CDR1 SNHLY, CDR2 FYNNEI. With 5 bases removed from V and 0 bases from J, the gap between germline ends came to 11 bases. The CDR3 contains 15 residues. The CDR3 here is CASSRATSSYNEQFF. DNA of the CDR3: TGTGCCAGCAGTCGGGCGACTAGCTCCTACAATGAGCAGTTCTTC.

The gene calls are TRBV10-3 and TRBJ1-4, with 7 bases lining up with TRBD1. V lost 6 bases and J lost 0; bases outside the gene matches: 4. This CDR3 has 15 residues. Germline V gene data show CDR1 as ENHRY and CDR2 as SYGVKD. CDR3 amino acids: CAIRPGGTTNEKLFF. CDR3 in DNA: TGTGCCATCAGACCAGGGGGGACAACTAATGAAAAACTGTTTTTT.

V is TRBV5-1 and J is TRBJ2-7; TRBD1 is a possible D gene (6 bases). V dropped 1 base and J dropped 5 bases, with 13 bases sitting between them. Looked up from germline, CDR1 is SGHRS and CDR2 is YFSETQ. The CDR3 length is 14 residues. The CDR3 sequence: CASSLFAGAHEQYF. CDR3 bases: TGCGCCAGCAGCTTGTTTGCAGGGGCCCACGAGCAGTACTTC. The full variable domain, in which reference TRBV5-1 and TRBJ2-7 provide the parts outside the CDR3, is KAGVTQTPRYLIKTRGQQVTLSCSPISGHRSVSWYQQTPGQGLQFLFEYFSETQRNKGNFPGRFSGRQFSNSRSEMNVSTLELGDSALYLCASSLFAGAHEQYFGPGTRLTVT.

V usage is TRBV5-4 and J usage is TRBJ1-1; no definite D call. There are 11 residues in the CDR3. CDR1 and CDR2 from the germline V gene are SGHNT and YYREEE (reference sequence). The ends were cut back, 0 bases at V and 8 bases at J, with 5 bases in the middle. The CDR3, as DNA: TGTGCCAGCAGCTTGGGAATAGAAGCTTTCTTT. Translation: CASSLGIEAFF.

This CDR3 is CASSRGNEKLFF. In nucleotides, the CDR3 is TGTGCCAGCTCAAGAGGGAATGAAAAACTGTTTTTT. The V gene is TRBV18, the J gene TRBJ1-4, with D unclear. The germline V gene has CDR1 KGHSH and CDR2 LQKENI. The CDR3 has 12 amino acids. V was clipped by 5 bases and J by 5 bases, with 6 bases between them. Variable domain in full (rest from reference TRBV18 and TRBJ1-4): NAGVMQNPRHLVRRRGQEARLRCSPMKGHSHVYWYRQLPEEGLKFMVYLQKENIIDESGMPKERFSAEFPKEGPSILRIQQVVRGDSAAYFCASSRGNEKLFFGSGTQLSVL.

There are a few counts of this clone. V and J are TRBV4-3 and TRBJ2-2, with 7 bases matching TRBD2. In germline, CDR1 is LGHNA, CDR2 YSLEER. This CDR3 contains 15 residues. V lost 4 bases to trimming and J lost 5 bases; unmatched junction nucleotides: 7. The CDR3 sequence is CASSLLAGETGELFF. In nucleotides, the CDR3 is TGCGCCAGCAGCCTCCTCGCGGGGGAGACCGGGGAGCTGTTTTTT.

CDR3 in amino acids: CASSLGFRRQGPEAFF. As DNA, the CDR3 is TGTGCCAGCAGCTTAGGATTTCGGAGGCAGGGCCCTGAAGCTTTCTTT. The chain links TRBV11-2 to TRBJ1-1; TRBD1 is a possible D gene (5 bases). Germline V gene lookup returns CDR1 SGHAT and CDR2 FQNNGV. The V gene lost 1 base and the J gene lost 6 bases, with 18 bases spanning the gap. There are 16 residues in the CDR3. Drawing the rest from reference TRBV11-2 and TRBJ1-1, the complete variable domain is EAGVAQSPRYKIIEKRQSVAFWCNPISGHATLYWYQQILGQGPKLLIQFQNNGVVDDSQLPKDRFSAERLKGVDSTLKIQPAKLEDSAVYLCASSLGFRRQGPEAFFGQGTRLTVV.